These 8 T cell receptor beta chains share one sample of origin, sequenced in a study of response to subunit inactivated influenza vaccine. TCRdb itself ran the RT-PCR reads through MiXCR, one entry per CDR3 protein. Seen here are about 700,000 distinct CDR3 sequences, more than 15% observed once, and the top ten hold 11%. The sequencing here drew on PBMCs from blood, taken roughly 12 days after vaccination. The receptors were gathered from a man between 50 and 59 years old who received an inactivated influenza vaccine.

This clonotype was counted a few times. The V call is TRBV2, the J call TRBJ2-1, with 11 bases aligning to TRBD2. Trimming removed 6 bases from V and 7 bases from J; junction bases left unmatched: 11. Germline CDR1 reads SNHLY; CDR2 reads FYNNEI. CDR3 length equals 16 residues. CDR3 sequence: CASSISGGAVGNEQFF. The DNA of the CDR3 is TGTGCCAGCAGCATTAGCGGGGGGGCGGTTGGTAATGAGCAGTTCTTC.

This clonotype was found a few times. This chain uses TRBV11-2 with TRBJ1-4, with TRBD1 matching 8 bases. The CDR3 sequence is 15 residues long. The germline CDR1 and CDR2 sequences are SGHAT and FQNNGV. With 4 bases clipped from V and 4 bases from J, the junction kept 5 bases outside the gene matches. The CDR3 protein is CASSWSGGYNEKLFF. In DNA form, the CDR3 reads TGTGCCAGCAGCTGGTCAGGGGGCTATAATGAAAAACTGTTTTTT.

The V call is TRBV10-3, the J call TRBJ2-1; 10 bases align to TRBD2. In germline, CDR1 is ENHRY, CDR2 SYGVKD. The CDR3 sequence is 17 residues long. Trimming took 10 bases from V and 1 from J; bases not matched to a gene: 13. CDR3 bases: TGTGCCACTCTGAGAGCTAGCGGGAGCGGTTCCTACAATGAGCAGTTCTTC. It is translated as CATLRASGSGSYNEQFF.

This clonotype came up a few times. The V gene is TRBV11-1, the J gene TRBJ2-3; 8 bases line up with TRBD1. The CDR3 loop spans 17 amino acids. The V gene end was trimmed by 5 bases and the J gene end by 3 bases; junction bases not matched to a gene: 13. The germline CDR1 and CDR2 sequences are SGHAT and FQDESV (reference sequence). The CDR3 DNA reads as TGTGCCAGCAGCCAAAACCCGGACAGGGCAAGAACAGATACGCAGTATTTT. This translates into CASSQNPDRARTDTQYF.

A few counts support this clonotype. The chain has TRBV7-2 and TRBJ2-1, with D tentatively TRBD2 (5 bases). Trimming pared 5 bases from V and 2 bases from J, leaving 13 bases between. Germline values: CDR1 SGHTA, CDR2 FQGNSA. This CDR3 has 15 amino acids. CDR3 DNA sequence: TGTGCCAGCAGCCGCGCCAGCGGCCCCTACAATGAGCAGTTCTTC. The encoded protein is CASSRASGPYNEQFF.

The chain joins TRBV28 to TRBJ2-5; 7 bases are shared with TRBD1. Germline assignment: CDR1 MDHEN and CDR2 SYDVKM. The CDR3 is 14 residues long. V dropped 6 bases and J dropped 5; count of bases not matched to a gene: 9. CDR3 loop: CASSRRGGVETQYF. CDR3 in DNA: TGTGCCAGCAGCCGCCGAGGGGGCGTGGAGACCCAGTACTTC.

This clonotype has just a few counts. The chain links TRBV20-1 to TRBJ1-4; 7 bases are shared with TRBD1. The CDR3 sequence is 14 residues long. Germline V gives CDR1 DFQATT, CDR2 SNEGSKA (reference sequence). V lost 3 bases to trimming and J lost 0 bases; unmatched junction nucleotides: 1. The CDR3 region is CSARTGPTNEKLFF. The CDR3 region has the DNA TGCAGTGCTAGGACAGGGCCAACTAATGAAAAACTGTTTTTT.

CDR3 nucleotide sequence: TGTGCCAGCAGCCCCGGAACATACACCCAGGATCGAAACACCATATATTTT. Amino acids: CASSPGTYTQDRNTIYF. The chain combines TRBV6-2 or TRBV6-3 with TRBJ1-3; no clear D. V lost 6 bases and J 5 bases, leaving 23 bases between the germline ends. The CDR3 contains 17 residues. The germline V gene encodes CDR1 MNHEY and CDR2 SVGEGT.